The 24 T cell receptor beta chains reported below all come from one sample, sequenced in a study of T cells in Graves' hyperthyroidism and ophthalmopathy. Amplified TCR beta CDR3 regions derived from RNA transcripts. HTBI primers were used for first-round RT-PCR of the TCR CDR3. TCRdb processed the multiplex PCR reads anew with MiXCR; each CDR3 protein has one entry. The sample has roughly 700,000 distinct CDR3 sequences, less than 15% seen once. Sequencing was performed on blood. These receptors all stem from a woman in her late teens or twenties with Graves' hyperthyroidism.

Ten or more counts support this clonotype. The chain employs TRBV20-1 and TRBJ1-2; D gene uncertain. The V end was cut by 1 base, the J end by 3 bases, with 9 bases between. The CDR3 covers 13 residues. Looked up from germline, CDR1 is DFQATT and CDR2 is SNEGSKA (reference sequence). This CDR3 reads CSARVPGDYGYTF. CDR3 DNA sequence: TGCAGTGCTAGAGTTCCAGGCGACTATGGCTACACCTTC.

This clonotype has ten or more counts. CDR3 bases: TGTGCCAGCTCACCTGAAATCAAAGATACGCAGTATTTT. This codes for CASSPEIKDTQYF. This chain joins TRBV18 and TRBJ2-3; D uncertain. The germline V gene has CDR1 KGHSH and CDR2 LQKENI. V was pared by 3 bases and J by 5 bases, with 9 bases between. The CDR3 has 13 residues.

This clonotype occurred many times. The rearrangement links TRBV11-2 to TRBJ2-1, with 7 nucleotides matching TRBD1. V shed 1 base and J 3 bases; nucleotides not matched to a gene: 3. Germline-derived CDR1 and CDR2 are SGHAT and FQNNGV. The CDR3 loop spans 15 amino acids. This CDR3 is CASSLVGQLYNEQFF. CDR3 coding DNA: TGTGCCAGCAGCTTAGTGGGACAGCTCTACAATGAGCAGTTCTTC.

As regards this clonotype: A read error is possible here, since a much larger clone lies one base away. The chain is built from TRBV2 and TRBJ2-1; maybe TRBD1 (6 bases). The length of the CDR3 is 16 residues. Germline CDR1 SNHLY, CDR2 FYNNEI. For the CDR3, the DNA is TGTGCCAGCAGTCGAAGGGGGTGGGGCTCCTACAATGAGCAGCTCTTC. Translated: CASSRRGWGSYNEQLF.

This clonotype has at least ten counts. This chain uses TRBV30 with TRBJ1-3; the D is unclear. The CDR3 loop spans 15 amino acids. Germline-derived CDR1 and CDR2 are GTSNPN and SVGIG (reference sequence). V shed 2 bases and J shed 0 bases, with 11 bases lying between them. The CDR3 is CAWSKGLSSGNTIYF. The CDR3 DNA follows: TGTGCCTGGAGTAAGGGCCTAAGCTCTGGAAACACCATATATTTT.

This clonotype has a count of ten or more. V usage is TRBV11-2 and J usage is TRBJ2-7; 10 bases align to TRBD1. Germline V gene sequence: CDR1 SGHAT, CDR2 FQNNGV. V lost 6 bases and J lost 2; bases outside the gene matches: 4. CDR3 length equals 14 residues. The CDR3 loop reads CASSYGQGAYEQYF. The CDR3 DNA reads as TGTGCCAGCAGTTACGGACAGGGGGCCTACGAGCAGTACTTC.

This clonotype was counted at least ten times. The CDR3 bases are TGTGCCAGCAGCTTAGTACAGGGGGGTGGGACTGAAGCTTTCTTT. The encoded protein is CASSLVQGGGTEAFF. V usage is TRBV11-2 and J usage is TRBJ1-1; 8 positions match TRBD1. Per the germline V gene, CDR1 is SGHAT and CDR2 is FQNNGV. This CDR3 is built from 15 residues. V was clipped by 1 base and J by 5 bases; unmatched bases: 6.

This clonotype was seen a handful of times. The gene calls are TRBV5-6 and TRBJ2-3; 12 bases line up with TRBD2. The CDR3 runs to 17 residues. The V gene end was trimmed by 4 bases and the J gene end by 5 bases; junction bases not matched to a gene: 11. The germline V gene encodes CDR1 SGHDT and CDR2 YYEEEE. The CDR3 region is CASSPSDRGLAGDTQYF. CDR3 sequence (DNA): TGTGCCAGCAGCCCTTCCGACAGGGGACTAGCGGGAGATACGCAGTATTTT.

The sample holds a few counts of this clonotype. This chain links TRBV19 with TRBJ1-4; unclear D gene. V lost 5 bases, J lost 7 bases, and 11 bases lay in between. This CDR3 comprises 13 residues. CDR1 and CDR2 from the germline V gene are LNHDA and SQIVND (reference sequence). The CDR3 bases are TGTGCCAGTAGTCCCTTGGTACCTGAAAAACTGTTTTTT. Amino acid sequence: CASSPLVPEKLFF. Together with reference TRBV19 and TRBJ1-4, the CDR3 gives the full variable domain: DGGITQSPKYLFRKEGQNVTLSCEQNLNHDAMYWYRQDPGQGLRLIYYSQIVNDFQKGDIAEGYSVSREKKESFPLTVTSAQKNPTAFYLCASSPLVPEKLFFGSGTQLSVL.

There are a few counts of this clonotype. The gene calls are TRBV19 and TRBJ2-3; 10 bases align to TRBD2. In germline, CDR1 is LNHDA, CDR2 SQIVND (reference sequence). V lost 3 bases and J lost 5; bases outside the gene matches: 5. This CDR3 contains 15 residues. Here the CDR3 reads CASSILAGDRDTQYF. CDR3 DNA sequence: TGTGCCAGTAGTATCCTAGCGGGAGACAGAGATACGCAGTATTTT.

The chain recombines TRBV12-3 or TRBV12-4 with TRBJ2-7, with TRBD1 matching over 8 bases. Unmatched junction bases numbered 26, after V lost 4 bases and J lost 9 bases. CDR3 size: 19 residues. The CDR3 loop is CASSSQRLGQAGFQRGQYF. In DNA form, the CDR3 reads TGTGCCAGCAGTTCGCAACGCTTGGGACAGGCCGGGTTCCAACGGGGGCAGTACTTC.

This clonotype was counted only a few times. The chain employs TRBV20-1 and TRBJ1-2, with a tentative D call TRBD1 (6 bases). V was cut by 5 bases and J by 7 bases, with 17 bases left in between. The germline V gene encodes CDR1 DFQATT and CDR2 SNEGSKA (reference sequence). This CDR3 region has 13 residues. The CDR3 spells CSAWDTRGGGYTF. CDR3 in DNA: TGCAGTGCTTGGGACACCCGAGGGGGTGGCTACACCTTC.

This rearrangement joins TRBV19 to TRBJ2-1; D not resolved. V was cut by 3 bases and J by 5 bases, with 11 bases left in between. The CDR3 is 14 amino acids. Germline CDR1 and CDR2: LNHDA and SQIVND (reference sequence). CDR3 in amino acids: CASSILGFDNEQFF. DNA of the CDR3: TGTGCCAGTAGTATTCTAGGCTTCGACAATGAGCAGTTCTTC. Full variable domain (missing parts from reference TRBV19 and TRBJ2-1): DGGITQSPKYLFRKEGQNVTLSCEQNLNHDAMYWYRQDPGQGLRLIYYSQIVNDFQKGDIAEGYSVSREKKESFPLTVTSAQKNPTAFYLCASSILGFDNEQFFGPGTRLTVL.

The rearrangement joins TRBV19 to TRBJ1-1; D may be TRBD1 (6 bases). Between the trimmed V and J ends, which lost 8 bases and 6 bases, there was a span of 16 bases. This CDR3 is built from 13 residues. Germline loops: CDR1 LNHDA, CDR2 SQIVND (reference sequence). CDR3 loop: CASRDRSNPEAFF. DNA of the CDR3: TGTGCCAGTCGCGACAGGAGCAATCCTGAAGCTTTCTTT.

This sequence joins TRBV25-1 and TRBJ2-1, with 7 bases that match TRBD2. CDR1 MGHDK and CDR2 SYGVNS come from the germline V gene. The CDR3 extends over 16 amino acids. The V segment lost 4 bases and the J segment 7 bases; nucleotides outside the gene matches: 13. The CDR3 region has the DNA TGTGCCAGCAGTGCCACGGTTTCTAGGCGGGGGAATGAGCAGTTCTTC. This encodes CASSATVSRRGNEQFF.

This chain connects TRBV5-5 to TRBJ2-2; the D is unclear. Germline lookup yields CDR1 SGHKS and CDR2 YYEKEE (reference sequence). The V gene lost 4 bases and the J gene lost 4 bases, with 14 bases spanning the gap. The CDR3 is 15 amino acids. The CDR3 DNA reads TGTGCCAGCAGCCACTCAGGAGTCTTCACCGGGGAGCTGTTTTTT. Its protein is CASSHSGVFTGELFF.

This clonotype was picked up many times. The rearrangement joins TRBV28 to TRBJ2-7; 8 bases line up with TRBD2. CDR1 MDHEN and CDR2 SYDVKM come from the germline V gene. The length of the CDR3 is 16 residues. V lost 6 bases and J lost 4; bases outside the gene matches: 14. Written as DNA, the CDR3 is TGTGCCAGCAGCTATGCACCGGGACTAGGGGGTTACGAGCAGTACTTC. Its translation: CASSYAPGLGGYEQYF.

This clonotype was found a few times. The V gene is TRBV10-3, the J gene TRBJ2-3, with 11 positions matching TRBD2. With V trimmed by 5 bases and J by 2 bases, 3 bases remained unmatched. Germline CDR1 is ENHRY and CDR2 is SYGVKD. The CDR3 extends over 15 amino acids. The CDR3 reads CAISLAGGDTDTQYF. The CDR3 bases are TGTGCCATCAGTTTAGCGGGAGGGGACACAGATACGCAGTATTTT.

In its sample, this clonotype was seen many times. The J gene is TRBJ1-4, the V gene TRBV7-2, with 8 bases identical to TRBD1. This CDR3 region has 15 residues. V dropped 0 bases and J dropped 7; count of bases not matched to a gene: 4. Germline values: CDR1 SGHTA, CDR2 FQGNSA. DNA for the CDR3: TGTGCCAGCAGCTTAGCTCAGGGGGCTGGTGAAAAACTGTTTTTT. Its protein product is CASSLAQGAGEKLFF.

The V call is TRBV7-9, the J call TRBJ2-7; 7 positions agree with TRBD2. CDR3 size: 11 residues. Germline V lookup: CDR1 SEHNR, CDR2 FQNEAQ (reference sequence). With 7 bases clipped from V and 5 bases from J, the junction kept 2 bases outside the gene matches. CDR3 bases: TGTGCCAGCACCCTAGCGGACGAGCAGTACTTC. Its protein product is CASTLADEQYF.

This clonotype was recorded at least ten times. The CDR3: CASSQDANIQYF. The CDR3 DNA reads as TGTGCCAGCAGCCAAGACGCGAACATTCAGTACTTC. The rearrangement links TRBV3-1 to TRBJ2-4; D is ambiguous. Germline loops: CDR1 LGHDT, CDR2 YNNKEL (reference sequence). The CDR3 is made up of 12 amino acids. V was trimmed by 0 bases and J by 7 bases, leaving 4 bases between them.

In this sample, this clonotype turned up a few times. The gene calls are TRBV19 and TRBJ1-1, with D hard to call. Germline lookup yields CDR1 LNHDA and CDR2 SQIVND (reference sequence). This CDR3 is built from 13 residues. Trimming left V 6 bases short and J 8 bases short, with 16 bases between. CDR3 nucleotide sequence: TGTGCCAGTAGGACCACATTTGAGGAGGAAGCTTTCTTT. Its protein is CASRTTFEEEAFF.

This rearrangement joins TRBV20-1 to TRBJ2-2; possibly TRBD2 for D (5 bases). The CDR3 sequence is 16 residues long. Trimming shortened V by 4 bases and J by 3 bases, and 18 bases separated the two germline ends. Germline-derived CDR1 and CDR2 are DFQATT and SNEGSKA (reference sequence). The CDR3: CSATGFLGGDTGELFF. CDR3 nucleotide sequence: TGCAGTGCTACGGGATTCCTAGGTGGGGACACCGGGGAGCTGTTTTTT.

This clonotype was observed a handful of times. This CDR3 is CATSSRTGLSNQPQHF. The DNA of the CDR3 is TGTGCCACCAGCAGTAGAACAGGGTTAAGCAATCAGCCCCAGCATTTT. V and J are TRBV15 and TRBJ1-5; TRBD1 might be the D (6 bases). The CDR3 sequence is 16 residues long. CDR1 LNHNV and CDR2 YYDKDF come from the germline V gene (reference sequence). Between the trimmed V and J ends, which lost 3 bases and 1 base, there was a span of 13 bases.